The T cell receptor (beta chain) under discussion was sequenced for a study of T cell repertoires and HLA-DP antigens. Study-wide background: In vitro CD4+ alloreactivity was against HeLa-presented HLA-DP. General study findings and limits: Naive and memory CD4+ cells were analysed together, not apart.

The V gene lost 3 bases and the J gene lost 3 bases, with 15 bases spanning the gap. The CDR3 is made up of 15 amino acids. The germline gives CDR1 LNHDA, CDR2 SQIVND (reference sequence). Amplification used primers for 54 TRBV and 13 TRBJ segments. TCRdb keeps only in-frame clones here, not all; method: immunoSEQ multiplex PCR. Here the sample spans approximately 86,000 clones, roughly 86% being singletons. This clone was seen once. Its target is not known. The chain employs TRBV19 and TRBJ2-7; the D gene could be TRBD1 or TRBD2 (5 bases each). Sequencing was carried out using CD4+ T cells from PBMCs. This sequence originates from a man aged 50-60 years in good health and CMV-seronegative. CDR3 coding DNA: TGTGCCAGTAGTATCAGCAGGGCTGGGGGCTACGAGCAGTACTTC. It translates to CASSISRAGGYEQYF.